This T cell receptor (beta chain) was recorded in a study of cytomegalovirus exposure and HLA in healthy donors. V shed 1 base and J shed 7 bases, with 13 bases lying between them. Per the germline V gene, CDR1 is SGHTA and CDR2 is FQGNSA. The length of the CDR3 is 15 residues. PCR employed 60 Vbeta and 13 Jbeta primers. This table comes from immunoSEQ multiplex PCR, and its TCRdb copy is limited to in-frame clones, with some not included. The sample includes over 150,000 clones, around 81% seen only once; the top ten take about 2.2%. Sequencing was done on a sample of PBMCs. The receptor was derived from a young woman in good health and CMV-seronegative. V usage is TRBV7-2 and J usage is TRBJ1-4; a possible D gene is TRBD1 (6 bases). Here the CDR3 DNA reads TGTGCCAGCAGCTTAGTAGTCGGGGGGGCTGAAAAACTGTTTTTT. This sequence encodes CASSLVVGGAEKLFF. Variable domain in full (rest from reference TRBV7-2 and TRBJ1-4): GAGVSQSPSNKVTEKGKDVELRCDPISGHTALYWYRQSLGQGLEFLIYFQGNSAPDKSGLPSDRFSAERTGGSVSTLTIQRTQQEDSAVYLCASSLVVGGAEKLFFGSGTQLSVL.